This T cell receptor beta chain is drawn from a study of blood T cell repertoires in COVID-19 (TCRdb year 2020). About the full investigation: Samples covering the acute and convalescent phases of COVID-19 were provided by collaborators in the United States, Italy and Spain. The prospective study material was composed of cDNA or gDNA derived from T cells, B-cell-depleted T cells, or PBMCs. The dataset comprised deeply sampled blood TCRbeta repertoires from subjects exposed to, actively infected with, or recovered from COVID-19. The repertoires were made available in a free public database intended to serve as a resource for research on the immune response to SARS-CoV-2. Samples were obtained from the ongoing ImmuneRACE study (first 160 participants) and from 1,254 subjects provided by 6 global collaborators. A de-identified subject ID, COVID-19 status, age in years and sex were almost always included in the sample metadata. Where available, HLA class I and class II types were taken from metadata supplied by the sample provider and were not determined by assay-based typing. Broad study findings and their caveats: Clinical and demographic metadata were provided uncurated, with the amount varying by source and participant.

TCRbeta CDR3 regions were amplified from genomic DNA using the immunoSEQ Assay, a bias-controlled multiplex PCR. Processing in the source paper ran as follows. The number of nucleated cells in each sample was estimated from the amplification of reference gene primers within the assay. To quantify the absolute abundance of each unique TCRbeta CDR3 rearrangement, sequence reads were collapsed and filtered. For each sample, productive Simpson clonality was calculated by taking the square root of Simpson's diversity index across productive rearrangements. TCRdb stores this immuneACCESS table with in-frame sequences only. Part of the clones is absent; in the studies checked, under half of the shortfall reflects unresolved V genes, and no reason is known for the rest. V and J calls plus clone size are reproduced from that table; the DNA served to infer D and trimming. A total of about 410,000 clones appear in this sample, over 75% of them only once. Around 1.5% of the sample is taken by the ten largest.

At one collaborating source in Seattle, patients were enrolled during active infection and were followed longitudinally through the course of disease. Collaborating institutions collected whole blood in K2EDTA tubes following their own protocols. For TCRbeta analysis, collaborator samples were shipped as frozen whole blood, as isolated PBMCs, or as DNA extracted from either sample type. The CDR3 measures 17 amino acids from cysteine to phenylalanine. The sequence is cut down to CDR3 DNA, 51 bases in frame from base 1. The germline V gene (reference sequence) provides CDR1 LNHDA and CDR2 SQIVND. V loses 10 bases at its end and J loses 4 bases; junction bases beyond the gene matches: 16. Concerning this clone: The antigen it binds to is not known. Per-base quality was not reported, and no clone a single base away is much larger than it.

This chain is built from TRBV19 and TRBJ1-5; 10 bases in between match TRBD1. The sequence was obtained from a woman in her 40s with COVID-19, enrolled during active disease. Sequencing was carried out using peripheral blood. CDR3 loop: CATRDRGGHADNQPQHF. The DNA is as follows: TGTGCCACTCGGGACAGGGGAGGGCATGCAGATAATCAGCCCCAGCATTTT.